These 23 T cell receptor beta chains share one sample of origin, sequenced in a study of blood T cells in healthy people across ages. A J-beta primer mix and a sample-barcoded 5' primer were used in a second PCR of roughly 7 to 12 cycles. TCRdb re-called the 5' RACE reads through MiXCR, storing one row per CDR3 protein. The sample yields more than 800,000 distinct CDR3 sequences, 29% seen once. Sequenced input: blood. These receptors all stem from a woman of 80 years or more in good health.

This clonotype has a count of ten or more. This rearrangement joins TRBV7-9 to TRBJ1-2; 10 nucleotides line up with TRBD1. CDR1 SEHNR and CDR2 FQNEAQ come from the germline V gene (reference sequence). This CDR3 spans 14 amino acids. The junction had 10 bases not matched to a gene; V was cut back by 8 bases and J by 7 bases. The chain's CDR3 is CASSWTGGESGYTF. CDR3 nucleotide sequence: TGTGCCAGCTCCTGGACAGGGGGAGAAAGTGGCTACACCTTC.

The sample holds one count of this clonotype. This may be a read error, as it is one base from a much larger clone. The V call is TRBV7-9, the J call TRBJ2-5, with 8 nucleotides matching TRBD1. The CDR3 runs 14 residues. In germline, CDR1 is SEHNR, CDR2 FQNEAQ (reference sequence). The CDR3: CASGLPGGERRQYF. The CDR3 DNA follows: TGTGCCAGCGGCTTACCAGGGGGCGAAAGGAGGCAGTACTTC.

This clonotype was seen at least ten times. V usage is TRBV12-3 or TRBV12-4 and J usage is TRBJ2-7; 7 bases agree with TRBD1. The CDR3 loop spans 15 amino acids. Germline trimming cut 6 bases from V and 4 bases from J; bases unmatched to any gene: 12. This CDR3 is CASRSNRGPLYEQYF. The CDR3 DNA is TGTGCCAGCAGATCCAACAGGGGACCCTTGTACGAGCAGTACTTC.

This clonotype was seen a handful of times. The genes are TRBV20-1 and TRBJ1-1; weak D call: TRBD1 (6 bases). CDR3 size: 21 residues. The V gene lost 5 bases and the J gene lost 0 bases, with 34 bases spanning the gap. Germline assignment: CDR1 DFQATT and CDR2 SNEGSKA (reference sequence). CDR3 nucleotide sequence: TGCAGTGCTCTAAGGGGTGATGACAGGTACGGGTTAAAGACTATGAACACTGAAGCTTTCTTT. Its protein is CSALRGDDRYGLKTMNTEAFF.

This clonotype appeared many times. V usage is TRBV27 and J usage is TRBJ2-6; the D gene is possibly TRBD1 (6 bases). Per the germline V gene, CDR1 is MNHEY and CDR2 is SMNVEV (reference sequence). The CDR3 runs to 15 residues. The V and J ends lost 7 bases and 4 bases respectively, with 14 bases between them. The CDR3 nucleotides are TGTGCCAGCAAAGACCACAGGGCCGGGGCCAACGTCCTGACTTTC. It translates to CASKDHRAGANVLTF. Complete variable domain (other parts from reference TRBV27 and TRBJ2-6): EAQVTQNPRYLITVTGKKLTVTCSQNMNHEYMSWYRQDPGLGLRQIYYSMNVEVTDKGDVPEGYKVSRKEKRNFPLILESPSPNQTSLYFCASKDHRAGANVLTFGAGSRLTVL.

This clonotype was detected a few times. The chain couples TRBV7-2 to TRBJ2-2; D might be TRBD1 or TRBD2, each matching 5 bases. The CDR3 runs 15 residues. Germline V gene sequence: CDR1 SGHTA, CDR2 FQGNSA. Trimming removed 10 bases at V and 4 bases at J, with 19 bases between. CDR3 sequence reads: CATPRPGLTTGELFF. Here the CDR3 DNA reads TGTGCCACGCCCCGCCCGGGGCTGACCACCGGGGAGCTGTTTTTT.

The chain links TRBV6-6 to TRBJ1-2, with D perhaps TRBD1 (5 bases). Between the trimmed V and J ends, which lost 2 bases and 2 bases, there was a span of 18 bases. The germline gives CDR1 MNHNY, CDR2 SVGAGI (reference sequence). The CDR3 has 17 residues. CDR3 sequence: CASSYDSREGRNYGYTF. The CDR3 DNA reads as TGTGCCAGCAGTTACGATTCAAGGGAGGGGAGGAACTATGGCTACACCTTC.

This clonotype has a count of ten or more. The rearrangement uses TRBV5-5 and TRBJ2-7, with D tentatively TRBD1 (5 bases). The germline gives CDR1 SGHKS, CDR2 YYEKEE (reference sequence). V was trimmed by 1 base and J by 6 bases, leaving 11 bases between them. The CDR3 is 13 residues long. CDR3 region: CASSLPEQAEQYF. The CDR3 DNA reads as TGTGCCAGCAGCTTGCCCGAACAGGCCGAGCAGTACTTC.

This clonotype has a count of ten or more. V gene TRBV6-2 or TRBV6-3 combines with J gene TRBJ1-5; D remains unclear. Trimming shortened V by 0 bases and J by 3 bases, and 9 bases separated the two germline ends. The germline V gene has CDR1 MNHEY and CDR2 SVGEGT. CDR3 length: 15 amino acids. The CDR3 sequence: CASSYSMGFNQPQHF. DNA for the CDR3: TGTGCCAGCAGTTACTCGATGGGGTTCAATCAGCCCCAGCATTTT.

The chain joins TRBV6-2 or TRBV6-3 to TRBJ2-1; TRBD2 matches at 12 bases. Germline CDR1 and CDR2: MNHEY and SVGEGT. After removal of 8 bases from V and 15 bases from J, the junction contained 20 bases not matched to a gene. This CDR3 is 16 amino acids long. The CDR3 spells CASVRTLAGGRGERFF. The CDR3 DNA follows: TGTGCCAGCGTTCGGACCCTAGCGGGGGGGCGGGGTGAACGGTTCTTC.

This clonotype appeared many times. The V and J genes are TRBV12-3 or TRBV12-4 and TRBJ2-3; TRBD2 agrees at 10 bases. V shed 0 bases and J 1 base; nucleotides not matched to a gene: 7. The CDR3 sequence is 18 residues long. The CDR3 coding sequence is TGTGCCAGCAGTTTAGCCTCACTAGCGGGGACCCGCACAGATACGCAGTATTTT. Translated, it gives CASSLASLAGTRTDTQYF.

A single count supports this clonotype. The V and J genes are TRBV6-2 or TRBV6-3 and TRBJ2-5, with D possibly matching TRBD1 (7 bases). CDR3 length equals 17 residues. Germline-derived CDR1 and CDR2 are MNHEY and SVGEGT. The ends were cut back, 6 bases at V and 5 bases at J, with 25 bases in the middle. DNA of the CDR3: TGTGCCAGCAGAACTAGGGCTAGCGAGGGGGCGAGGGAGACCCAGTACTTC. Protein sequence: CASRTRASEGARETQYF.

This chain uses TRBV5-1 with TRBJ2-3; 11 bases line up with TRBD1. The CDR3 runs to 14 residues. CDR1 is SGHRS and CDR2 is YFSETQ in the germline V gene. V gave up 5 bases and J gave up 4 bases; unmatched junction bases: 3. CDR3 residues: CASRGQGGSDTQYF. CDR3 DNA: TGCGCCAGCAGGGGACAGGGGGGTTCAGATACGCAGTATTTT.

This clonotype has at least ten counts. This chain uses TRBV12-3 or TRBV12-4 with TRBJ2-1; 10 nucleotides line up with TRBD1. The CDR3 contains 16 residues. V lost 3 bases to trimming and J lost 4 bases; unmatched junction nucleotides: 6. Here the CDR3 reads CASSFSGTGDYNEQFF. In DNA form, the CDR3 reads TGTGCCAGCAGTTTCAGTGGGACAGGGGATTACAATGAGCAGTTCTTC.

This clonotype was recorded a few times. The rearrangement links TRBV3-1 to TRBJ1-1, with D unresolved. V dropped 4 bases and J dropped 6 bases, with 18 bases sitting between them. Germline CDR1 reads LGHDT; CDR2 reads YNNKEL (reference sequence). The CDR3 extends over 15 amino acids. CDR3 loop: CASSRALGRKSEAFF. The CDR3 region has the DNA TGTGCCAGCAGCCGTGCTTTAGGGAGGAAGTCTGAAGCTTTCTTT.

The table lists this clonotype with many counts. The V call is TRBV7-2, the J call TRBJ2-7; 7 bases are a match to TRBD2. Germline CDR1 reads SGHTA; CDR2 reads FQGNSA. V dropped 5 bases and J dropped 4; count of bases not matched to a gene: 5. The CDR3 is 13 amino acids. The CDR3 nucleotides are TGTGCCAGCAGCCCGATGGGGGGGTACGAGCAGTACTTC. The encoded protein is CASSPMGGYEQYF.

The chain has TRBV20-1 and TRBJ1-4; no definite D call. The CDR3 has 12 amino acids. Looked up from germline, CDR1 is DFQATT and CDR2 is SNEGSKA (reference sequence). Trimming took off 1 base at V and 4 bases at J, with 4 bases between the two ends. CDR3 coding DNA: TGCAGTGCTAGAGGCAATAATGAAAAACTGTTTTTT. Its protein product is CSARGNNEKLFF.

Ten or more counts support this clonotype. As DNA, the CDR3 is TGCAGTGCCCCACTCACAGGGAGGGAGGAGACCCAGTACTTC. It is translated as CSAPLTGREETQYF. The chain employs TRBV20-1 and TRBJ2-5, with D possibly being TRBD2 (7 bases). The CDR3 has 14 residues. Between the trimmed V and J ends, which lost 6 bases and 5 bases, there was a span of 19 bases. CDR1 DFQATT and CDR2 SNEGSKA come from the germline V gene (reference sequence).

This clonotype was observed at least ten times. The chain combines TRBV7-2 with TRBJ2-1, with 16 bases aligning to TRBD2. Germline V gene lookup returns CDR1 SGHTA and CDR2 FQGNSA. After removal of 5 bases from V and 7 bases from J, the junction contained 5 bases not matched to a gene. CDR3 length: 16 residues. DNA for the CDR3: TGTGCCAGCAGCCTGCCGGGACTAGCGGGGGGGAATGAGCAGTTCTTC. Residues: CASSLPGLAGGNEQFF.

This clonotype has more than one count but fewer than ten. The V and J genes are TRBV9 and TRBJ2-3; 7 bases fit TRBD1. V dropped 3 bases and J dropped 5; count of bases not matched to a gene: 6. CDR3 length equals 14 residues. Germline CDR1 reads SGDLS; CDR2 reads YYNGEE. The CDR3 here is CASSERQGRDTQYF. CDR3 sequence (DNA): TGTGCCAGCAGCGAACGACAGGGTCGAGATACGCAGTATTTT. Combining the CDR3 with reference TRBV9 and TRBJ2-3 gives the whole variable domain DSGVTQTPKHLITATGQRVTLRCSPRSGDLSVYWYQQSLDQGLQFLIQYYNGEERAKGNILERFSAQQFPDLHSELNLSSLELGDSALYFCASSERQGRDTQYFGPGTRLTVL.

Worth noting for this clonotype: Given a much more abundant clone one base away, this may be a read error. The chain recombines TRBV7-9 with TRBJ2-5; 12 nucleotides match TRBD2. CDR1 SEHNR and CDR2 FQNEAQ come from the germline V gene (reference sequence). V shed 3 bases, J shed 4 bases, and the junction held 6 bases outside the gene matches. The CDR3 is made up of 16 amino acids. CDR3 amino acids: CASSFRLAGDRETQYF. DNA for the CDR3: TGTGCCAGCAGCTTTCGACTAGCGGGGGACCGAGAGACCCAGTACTTC.

This clonotype was recorded many times. The rearrangement joins TRBV20-1 to TRBJ2-5; 8 bases are shared with TRBD1. The CDR3 has 14 amino acids. Per the germline V gene, CDR1 is DFQATT and CDR2 is SNEGSKA (reference sequence). Trimming at V came to 1 base and at J to 1 base, leaving 2 bases not matched to a gene. The CDR3 coding sequence is TGCAGTGCTAGAGGACAGGGGCGCCAAGAGACCCAGTACTTC. It is translated as CSARGQGRQETQYF.

Of note for this clonotype: Relative to the germline gene, one junction end is altered; a read error may explain this. The chain couples TRBV12-3 or TRBV12-4 to TRBJ2-2; 7 bases are shared with TRBD2. The CDR3 spans 12 residues. DNA of the CDR3: TGTGCCAGTAGTTCGACCGGCGGGGGGCTGTTTTTT. Translation: CASSSTGGGLFF.